One sample yielded the 14 T cell receptor beta chains listed below, sequenced in a study of cytomegalovirus exposure and HLA in healthy donors. The PCR used 60 Vbeta and 13 Jbeta primers. Assay used: immunoSEQ multiplex PCR; TCRdb lists only in-frame clones, some missing. The sample comprises about 140,000 clones, 80% to 90% of which are singletons, and approximately 4.2% rests with the top ten. Material: PBMCs. The receptors were sampled from a woman aged 40 to 55 in good health and CMV-seropositive.

To note about this clone: The limits of the CDR3 on the DNA are not certain, so only TCRdb's listed CDR3 is given. The rearrangement links TRBV2 to TRBJ1-1. Counting both end residues, the CDR3 totals 15 amino acids. Germline CDR1 SNHLY, CDR2 FYNNEI. The CDR3 loop is CASSTSTGSNTEAFF.

The chain carries TRBV6-1 and TRBJ2-1; maybe TRBD2 (7 bases). V was pared by 3 bases and J by 0 bases, with 12 bases between. Germline V gene sequence: CDR1 MNHNS, CDR2 SASEGT. The CDR3 loop spans 16 amino acids. The CDR3 reads CASSDWGGTSYNEQFF. DNA for the CDR3: TGTGCCAGCAGTGATTGGGGGGGCACCTCCTACAATGAGCAGTTCTTC.

This clone was observed a handful of times. The rearrangement joins TRBV7-9 to TRBJ2-7; unclear D gene. From germline, CDR1 is SEHNR and CDR2 FQNEAQ (reference sequence). CDR3 length: 13 amino acids. Deletions cut 3 bases from V and 3 bases from J, with 9 bases between. CDR3 bases: TGTGCCAGCAGCTTCCCCCCTAACTACGAGCAGTACTTC. This gives the protein CASSFPPNYEQYF. Looking up the rest from reference TRBV7-9 and TRBJ2-7 gives the full variable domain: DTGVSQNPRHKITKRGQNVTFRCDPISEHNRLYWYRQTLGQGPEFLTYFQNEAQLEKSRLLSDRFSAERPKGSFSTLEIQRTEQGDSAMYLCASSFPPNYEQYFGPGTRLTVT.

The chain recombines TRBV6-6 with TRBJ1-2; weak D call: TRBD1 (5 bases). Germline V gene sequence: CDR1 MNHNY, CDR2 SVGAGI (reference sequence). The CDR3 totals 15 residues. Trimming shortened V by 6 bases and J by 4 bases, and 18 bases separated the two germline ends. The CDR3, as DNA: TGTGCCAGCAGGCAAGCCCTCGCGGGGCTCTATGGCTACACCTTC. Amino acid sequence: CASRQALAGLYGYTF.

The CDR3 spells CAWSANRGLTDTQYF. The CDR3 DNA reads as TGTGCCTGGAGTGCTAACAGGGGGCTAACAGATACGCAGTATTTT. The chain uses TRBV30 and TRBJ2-3; 9 positions match TRBD1. V lost 1 base and J lost 3; bases outside the gene matches: 5. Germline values: CDR1 GTSNPN, CDR2 SVGIG (reference sequence). CDR3 size: 15 residues.

This clone has just a few counts. The chain carries TRBV7-9 and TRBJ2-7; possibly TRBD1 for D (6 bases). The CDR3 has 15 residues. Germline V gene data show CDR1 as SEHNR and CDR2 as FQNEAQ (reference sequence). Trimming stripped 5 bases from V and 0 bases from J, with 14 bases between. The CDR3 loop is CASSQEQGSSYEQYF. The CDR3 DNA follows: TGTGCCAGCAGCCAAGAGCAGGGGAGCTCCTACGAGCAGTACTTC.

This rearrangement joins TRBV10-3 to TRBJ1-1, with 9 nucleotides matching TRBD1. With 5 bases clipped from V and 1 base from J, the junction kept 2 bases outside the gene matches. The CDR3 contains 14 residues. The germline CDR1 and CDR2 sequences are ENHRY and SYGVKD. The DNA for the CDR3 is TGTGCCATCAGTCCGGACAGGGGGAACACTGAAGCTTTCTTT. Residues: CAISPDRGNTEAFF.

This chain links TRBV15 with TRBJ1-1, with no clear D. The ends were cut back, 0 bases at V and 5 bases at J, with 19 bases in the middle. Germline loops: CDR1 LNHNV, CDR2 YYDKDF (reference sequence). This CDR3 has 17 amino acids. The CDR3 sequence is CATSRDGEGRVNTEAFF. The CDR3 coding sequence is TGTGCCACCAGCAGAGATGGGGAGGGTCGGGTAAATACTGAAGCTTTCTTT.

The chain employs TRBV9 and TRBJ2-5; perhaps TRBD2 as D (6 bases). Trimming removed 3 bases from V and 5 bases from J, with 20 bases in between. CDR3 length equals 16 residues. The germline V gene has CDR1 SGDLS and CDR2 YYNGEE. The CDR3 DNA follows: TGTGCCAGCAGCGCCCAATCGTTGGGGGGTAGGGAGACCCAGTACTTC. It encodes CASSAQSLGGRETQYF.

The genes are TRBV30 and TRBJ2-3; 7 bases align to TRBD1. This CDR3 comprises 16 residues. Trimming at V came to 0 bases and at J to 2 bases, leaving 8 bases not matched to a gene. Germline V gene lookup returns CDR1 GTSNPN and CDR2 SVGIG (reference sequence). Here the CDR3 reads CAWSVWGRGTTDTQYF. In DNA, the CDR3 is TGTGCCTGGAGTGTTTGGGGCAGGGGGACCACAGATACGCAGTATTTT.

The rearrangement links TRBV7-3 to TRBJ1-6; 10 nucleotides match TRBD1. The CDR3 is 20 residues long. Germline lookup yields CDR1 SGHTA and CDR2 FQGTGA. V lost 5 bases and J lost 10; bases outside the gene matches: 23. As DNA, the CDR3 is TGTGCCAGCAGCCGTATATCGGGACAGGGGACGGGGCCAGGTAGGTCACCCCTCCACTTT. It specifies CASSRISGQGTGPGRSPLHF. Full variable domain (missing parts from reference TRBV7-3 and TRBJ1-6): GAGVSQTPSNKVTEKGKYVELRCDPISGHTALYWYRQSLGQGPEFLIYFQGTGAADDSGLPNDRFFAVRPEGSVSTLKIQRTERGDSAVYLCASSRISGQGTGPGRSPLHFGNGTRLTVT.

This clone was detected only a few times. The rearrangement uses TRBV2 and TRBJ2-7; D is possibly TRBD1 (5 bases). The germline gives CDR1 SNHLY, CDR2 FYNNEI. The length of the CDR3 is 14 residues. Trimming stripped 3 bases from V and 6 bases from J, with 15 bases between. The CDR3 DNA is TGTGCCAGCAGTGACAGGGATCTCACCCCCGAGCAGTACTTC. It translates to CASSDRDLTPEQYF. Looking up the rest from reference TRBV2 and TRBJ2-7 gives the full variable domain: EPEVTQTPSHQVTQMGQEVILRCVPISNHLYFYWYRQILGQKVEFLVSFYNNEISEKSEIFDDQFSVERPDGSNFTLKIRSTKLEDSAMYFCASSDRDLTPEQYFGPGTRLTVT.

The chain joins TRBV6-5 to TRBJ2-7; TRBD2 might be the D (5 bases). V gave up 2 bases and J gave up 3 bases, with 14 bases separating them. Germline CDR1 and CDR2: MNHEY and SVGAGI. This CDR3 contains 15 residues. The CDR3 loop is CASSYTGLGDYEQYF. CDR3 sequence (DNA): TGTGCCAGCAGTTACACTGGGCTCGGGGACTACGAGCAGTACTTC.

This chain connects TRBV4-3 to TRBJ2-7; D perhaps matches TRBD1 (5 bases). Germline loops: CDR1 LGHNA, CDR2 YSLEER. CDR3 size: 14 residues. The ends were cut back, 0 bases at V and 2 bases at J, with 8 bases in the middle. CDR3: CASSQDQGPYEQYF. The CDR3 DNA sequence: TGCGCCAGCAGCCAAGATCAGGGCCCCTACGAGCAGTACTTC.